This TCR beta chain appears in the sequencing data of a study of blood T cells in healthy people across ages. A second 7 to 11 cycle PCR used barcoded and J-beta primers. Every sample gave at least 2.5 million paired-end reads containing CDR3. MiXCR was run by TCRdb on the 5' RACE reads, yielding one entry per CDR3 protein. The table includes about 970,000 distinct CDR3 sequences, just over 50% detected once. Samples each had at least 6 micrograms of total RNA extracted. CDR1 LGHNA and CDR2 YSLEER come from the germline V gene. The CDR3 is made up of 18 amino acids. V gave up 0 bases and J gave up 2 bases, with 14 bases separating them.

Specimen: blood. This rearrangement joins TRBV4-3 to TRBJ2-6; weak D call: TRBD1 (6 bases). The clonotype comes from a woman aged 55 to 70 in good health. The CDR3 DNA sequence: TGCGCCAGCAGCCAAGACGAGGCAGGGGTGGCTGGGGCCAACGTCCTGACTTTC. This translates into CASSQDEAGVAGANVLTF.